This T cell receptor beta chain was found in a study of control samples from healthy donors and cancer patients. The sample holds a few counts of this clone. Generated by immunoSEQ multiplex PCR, the TCRdb table keeps only in-frame clones and is missing some. The data contain more than 60,000 clones, 90% of them seen just once; the ten biggest clones take up less than 7%. V lost 0 bases and J lost 2, with 11 bases in between. CDR1 is MGHRA, CDR2 YSYEKL, per germline. CDR3 length equals 16 residues. The sample taken for sequencing was PBMCs. The chain carries TRBV4-1 and TRBJ1-5; D is unresolved. This receptor was obtained from a man aged 60 to 75 with colorectal cancer. This CDR3 reads CASSQDGGIGNQPQHF. The CDR3 bases are TGCGCCAGCAGCCAAGATGGAGGGATCGGCAATCAGCCCCAGCATTTT.